This note documents a single T cell receptor beta chain sequence. Its antigen is undetermined. Germline V gene data show CDR1 as MNHEY and CDR2 as SVGAGI. V was shortened by 2 bases and J by 1 base, with 7 bases between the two germline ends. CDR3 length equals 14 residues. The data were obtained in a study of shared clonotypes between healthy human individuals. The table came from immunoSEQ multiplex PCR; TCRdb's copy has only in-frame clones and leaves some out. The data contain fewer than 1.8 million clones, about 98.5% of them singletons. The study, taken as a whole, reports: Naive subsets, compared against memory subsets, generally had larger estimated richness values. Genetic and exposure-history diversity was limited by the few donors. Sampling covered blood only; tissue repertoires likely differ.

The sample taken for sequencing was naive CD4+ T cells sorted from blood. Stated subset: CD45RA+ positively selected. The rearrangement uses TRBV6-5 and TRBJ2-3; no firm D call. This sequence originates from a man younger than 40 in good health. The CDR3 DNA follows: TGTGCCAGCAGTTACGACTGGGGCACAGATACGCAGTATTTT. As protein: CASSYDWGTDTQYF.